This TCR beta chain emerged from a study of CD8+CD57+ T cells in acquired aplastic anemia. Overall study context: Mean yield of DNA from sorted CD4+ and CD8+ cells was approximately 3 ug.

Both TCR beta VDJ combination and CDR3 sequence profiling were carried out. Genomic DNA was the template for this profiling. In TCRdb, the reads were re-called with MiXCR into one record per CDR3 protein. Here the sample spans tens of thousands of distinct CDR3 sequences, about half being singletons. This CDR3 has 14 amino acids. Germline loops: CDR1 MNHEY, CDR2 SVGAGI. The V and J ends lost 0 bases and 7 bases respectively, with 10 bases between them. The genes are TRBV6-5 and TRBJ2-1, with D possibly being TRBD2 (5 bases). This receptor was identified in a human donor in good health, serving as a control. Sequences were obtained from sorted CD4+, CD8+, or CD8+CD57+ T cells (not recorded which) from PBMCs. The CDR3 region is CASSYSRTLNEQFF. CDR3 DNA: TGTGCCAGCAGTTACTCGCGGACTCTTAATGAGCAGTTCTTC.